This T cell receptor beta chain appears in the sequencing data of a study of OX40 agonist ivuxolimab in advanced cancers. Study-wide context: Participants could have had prior anti-PD-1, anti-PD-L1 or anti-CTLA-4 therapy, and approximately 40% had some. Notes on the study in general: Low levels of normalized T-cell clonal expansion also appeared in some nonresponders. In CD8+ T cells, expanded clones were on average more numerous than in CD4+. With doses of 0.1-3.0 mg/kg, partial responders showed among the lowest clonal expansion.

This clone was observed a handful of times. Its antigen is as yet unknown. Between the trimmed V and J ends, which lost 0 bases and 4 bases, there was a span of 7 bases. The V gene's germline CDR1 is SGHNT and CDR2 YYREEE (reference sequence). The CDR3 is 13 residues long. The data were produced by immunoSEQ multiplex PCR, yet TCRdb's version contains in-frame clones alone and is incomplete. The sample holds some 68,000 clones, roughly 86% seen once. This sequence joins TRBV5-4 and TRBJ1-2; D gene ambiguous. The sequence came from an adult with an advanced solid tumor such as melanoma, head and neck, liver or kidney cancer. Here the sequenced sample was CD4+ or CD8+ T cells sorted from blood, taken in a trial of the OX40 agonist ivuxolimab. In DNA form, the CDR3 reads TGTGCCAGCAGCTTGGATGCCTTCTATGGCTACACCTTC. Protein sequence: CASSLDAFYGYTF.